A single sample is the source of the 25 T cell receptor beta chains below, sequenced in a study of T cell changes during pregnancy in multiple sclerosis. Repertoires were generated with immunoSEQ multiplex PCR, while TCRdb's copy carries only in-frame clones and drops some. The sample holds 39,000 or so clones, less than 95% seen once. The sample consisted of CD8+ T cells from peripheral blood mononuclear cells, taken in the first trimester of pregnancy. The receptors were sampled from a female donor with multiple sclerosis, enrolled in a pregnancy study.

The chain uses TRBV5-1 and TRBJ2-7, with D perhaps TRBD1 (5 bases). The V gene lost 1 base and the J gene lost 6 bases, with 14 bases spanning the gap. Germline V gene lookup returns CDR1 SGHRS and CDR2 YFSETQ. This CDR3 contains 14 residues. The CDR3 DNA follows: TGCGCCAGCAGCTTGCCGGGTGGGGCGCGCGAGCAGTACTTC. Translated: CASSLPGGAREQYF.

The genes are TRBV27 and TRBJ1-1; perhaps TRBD1 as D (6 bases). Germline CDR1 is MNHEY and CDR2 is SMNVEV (reference sequence). V gave up 5 bases and J gave up 3 bases, with 16 bases separating them. The CDR3 is 15 amino acids. The CDR3 is CASSPPGVLDTEAFF. The CDR3 nucleotides read TGTGCCAGCAGTCCCCCAGGGGTTTTAGACACTGAAGCTTTCTTT.

The CDR3 bases are TGCAGCGTTGTTCAGGGGGCTAATCAGCCCCAGCATTTT. Amino acids: CSVVQGANQPQHF. This sequence joins TRBV29-1 and TRBJ1-5; 8 bases are a match to TRBD1. The junction had 3 bases not matched to a gene; V was cut back by 4 bases and J by 4 bases. The germline gives CDR1 SQVTM, CDR2 ANQGSEA. This CDR3 is built from 13 residues.

The gene calls are TRBV5-8 and TRBJ2-3; D possibly corresponds to TRBD2 (6 bases). The germline V gene has CDR1 SGHTS and CDR2 YDEGEE. Trimming took off 3 bases at V and 4 bases at J, with 12 bases between the two ends. The CDR3 consists of 14 residues. In nucleotides, the CDR3 is TGTGCCAGCAGCTCGATGGGGACTCCAGATACGCAGTATTTT. It encodes CASSSMGTPDTQYF.

The CDR3 region has the DNA TGTGCCAGCAGCCCACCCCTGGGGCACACCATATATTTT. Translated, it gives CASSPPLGHTIYF. This sequence joins TRBV4-2 and TRBJ1-3; a possible D gene is TRBD1 (5 bases). The length of the CDR3 is 13 residues. V gave up 4 bases and J gave up 8 bases, with 12 bases separating them. Looked up from germline, CDR1 is LGHNA and CDR2 is YNFKEQ.

This clone was recorded only once. The chain recombines TRBV7-9 with TRBJ2-7; the D gene is possibly TRBD1 (5 bases). This CDR3 has 13 amino acids. Germline V gene sequence: CDR1 SEHNR, CDR2 FQNEAQ (reference sequence). V lost 6 bases, J lost 1 base, and 10 bases lay in between. This chain's CDR3 is CASRPDSSYEQYF. In DNA form, the CDR3 reads TGTGCCAGCAGACCTGACAGTTCCTACGAGCAGTACTTC.

The chain is built from TRBV2 and TRBJ2-5, with TRBD2 as a possible D gene (6 bases). The CDR3 sequence is 16 residues long. The germline V gene has CDR1 SNHLY and CDR2 FYNNEI. V lost 6 bases and J lost 0, with 17 bases in between. CDR3 loop: CASSAGTSLYQETQYF. CDR3 bases: TGTGCCAGCAGCGCGGGGACCTCCCTATACCAAGAGACCCAGTACTTC.

The chain employs TRBV4-3 and TRBJ1-6; 8 bases agree with TRBD1. The germline V gene encodes CDR1 LGHNA and CDR2 YSLEER. V was clipped by 2 bases and J by 7 bases; unmatched bases: 4. CDR3 length equals 15 residues. The CDR3 sequence is CASSQSTGVNSPLHF. In DNA, the CDR3 is TGCGCCAGCAGCCAATCGACAGGGGTAAATTCACCCCTCCACTTT.

The rearrangement links TRBV5-6 to TRBJ2-2, with unresolved D. Trimming removed 1 base from V and 6 bases from J, with 7 bases in between. The CDR3 has 13 amino acids. Germline-derived CDR1 and CDR2 are SGHDT and YYEEEE. The CDR3 is CASSLPVAGELFF. CDR3 coding DNA: TGTGCCAGCAGCTTGCCGGTGGCCGGGGAGCTGTTTTTT.

This clone was seen a single time. The genes are TRBV6-5 and TRBJ2-7; the match to TRBD1 covers 9 bases. Per the germline V gene, CDR1 is MNHEY and CDR2 is SVGAGI. V shed 2 bases and J 6 bases; nucleotides not matched to a gene: 11. The CDR3 totals 16 residues. The CDR3 DNA reads TGTGCCAGCAGTTACCCACCCCGGGACAGGGCGATCGAGCAGTACTTC. Its translation is CASSYPPRDRAIEQYF.

The rearrangement links TRBV11-3 to TRBJ2-1; TRBD1 agrees at 8 bases. CDR3 size: 15 residues. CDR1 is SGHNT, CDR2 YENEEA, per germline. The ends lost 3 bases at V and 4 bases at J; junction bases unmatched: 5. The CDR3: CASSFPGQAYNEQFF. CDR3 bases: TGTGCCAGCAGCTTCCCGGGACAGGCTTACAATGAGCAGTTCTTC.

This clone appeared once. The chain employs TRBV7-9 and TRBJ2-5; 7 bases match TRBD1. The length of the CDR3 is 15 residues. Germline trimming cut 3 bases from V and 2 bases from J; bases unmatched to any gene: 6. Germline CDR1 is SEHNR and CDR2 is FQNEAQ (reference sequence). The CDR3 here is CASSFDREPQETQYF. The DNA of the CDR3 is TGTGCCAGCAGCTTTGACAGGGAACCGCAAGAGACCCAGTACTTC.

The chain has TRBV4-3 and TRBJ2-2, with 11 bases aligning to TRBD1. The germline V gene has CDR1 LGHNA and CDR2 YSLEER. The V segment lost 3 bases and the J segment 4 bases; nucleotides outside the gene matches: 7. The CDR3 is made up of 17 amino acids. The CDR3 nucleotides are TGCGCCAGCAGCCAGGACAGGGGGCGTTATGGCACCGGGGAGCTGTTTTTT. It encodes CASSQDRGRYGTGELFF.

J is TRBJ2-3 and V is TRBV5-1; TRBD2 matches 12 bases. This CDR3 spans 18 amino acids. The junction had 11 bases not matched to a gene; V was cut back by 6 bases and J by 0 bases. Germline loops: CDR1 SGHRS, CDR2 YFSETQ. CDR3 coding DNA: TGCGCCAGCAAGATTAAGACTAGCGGGAGTAGGAGCACAGATACGCAGTATTTT. This sequence encodes CASKIKTSGSRSTDTQYF.

The V and J genes are TRBV27 and TRBJ1-2, with TRBD1 matching 7 bases. The CDR3 extends over 15 amino acids. Per the germline V gene, CDR1 is MNHEY and CDR2 is SMNVEV (reference sequence). V was pared by 0 bases and J by 4 bases, with 5 bases of the junction left unmatched. The CDR3 region has the DNA TGTGCCAGCAGTTTATCCCACAGGGGACCCTATGGCTACACCTTC. It yields the protein CASSLSHRGPYGYTF.

This clone has just one count. The chain links TRBV19 to TRBJ1-5, with 7 nucleotides matching TRBD1. This CDR3 region has 15 residues. Losses at the gene ends were 4 bases for V and 1 base for J; bases not matched to a gene: 4. CDR1 is LNHDA and CDR2 is SQIVND in the germline V gene (reference sequence). The CDR3 region has the DNA TGTGCCAGTAGTACCGGGACAGCAAGCAATCAGCCCCAGCATTTT. Translation: CASSTGTASNQPQHF. Full variable domain (rest looked up from reference TRBV19 and TRBJ1-5): DGGITQSPKYLFRKEGQNVTLSCEQNLNHDAMYWYRQDPGQGLRLIYYSQIVNDFQKGDIAEGYSVSREKKESFPLTVTSAQKNPTAFYLCASSTGTASNQPQHFGDGTRLSIL.

This chain connects TRBV18 to TRBJ2-7; D gene ambiguous. Germline loops: CDR1 KGHSH, CDR2 LQKENI. This CDR3 region has 14 residues. V was pared by 0 bases and J by 3 bases, with 9 bases between. The CDR3 nucleotides are TGTGCCAGCTCACCACCTTCACAGTTCTACGAGCAGTACTTC. As protein: CASSPPSQFYEQYF.

This clone is a singleton in its sample. DNA for the CDR3: TGTGCCAGCAGTTCCGGGACAGGGGTGGGCACTGAAGCTTTCTTT. Residues: CASSSGTGVGTEAFF. The V call is TRBV6-5, the J call TRBJ1-1; 10 nucleotides line up with TRBD1. Trimming removed 4 bases from V and 4 bases from J; junction bases left unmatched: 6. Germline-derived CDR1 and CDR2 are MNHEY and SVGAGI. The CDR3 sequence is 15 residues long.

This chain uses TRBV9 with TRBJ1-4; 7 nucleotides match TRBD1. The CDR3 consists of 15 residues. The V gene's germline CDR1 is SGDLS and CDR2 YYNGEE. After removal of 0 bases from V and 7 bases from J, the junction contained 6 bases not matched to a gene. The CDR3 DNA sequence: TGTGCCAGCAGCGTAGAGGGGGCGCAGGCTGAAAAACTGTTTTTT. This gives the protein CASSVEGAQAEKLFF.

V usage is TRBV30 and J usage is TRBJ2-7; 12 bases line up with TRBD2. In germline, CDR1 is GTSNPN, CDR2 SVGIG (reference sequence). J was trimmed by 3 bases and V by 5 bases; bases with no gene match: 2. This CDR3 has 13 amino acids. The DNA of the CDR3 is TGTGCCTGGGGACTAGCGGGAATCTACGAGCAGTACTTC. Encoded protein: CAWGLAGIYEQYF.

V is TRBV7-9 and J is TRBJ1-6; D remains ambiguous. Germline lookup yields CDR1 SEHNR and CDR2 FQNEAQ (reference sequence). V was pared by 1 base and J by 8 bases, with 12 bases between. The CDR3 runs 15 residues. The DNA of the CDR3 is TGTGCCAGCAGCTTAGAGGAATACCTAGATTCACCCCTCCACTTT. Residues: CASSLEEYLDSPLHF.

The rearrangement links TRBV13 to TRBJ2-2, with D tentatively TRBD2 (6 bases). Deletions cut 11 bases from V and 4 bases from J, with 20 bases between. Germline loops: CDR1 PRHDT, CDR2 FYEKMQ (reference sequence). This CDR3 comprises 15 residues. CDR3: CAVEAEAGPTGELFF. CDR3 nucleotides: TGTGCCGTTGAAGCTGAGGCGGGGCCCACCGGGGAGCTGTTTTTT.

The gene calls are TRBV7-9 and TRBJ2-1; 9 bases align to TRBD2. Looked up from germline, CDR1 is SEHNR and CDR2 is FQNEAQ (reference sequence). The length of the CDR3 is 15 residues. V shed 2 bases and J 10 bases; nucleotides not matched to a gene: 9. CDR3 residues: CASSLIRLAEGEQFF. The CDR3 DNA is TGTGCCAGCAGCTTAATAAGACTAGCGGAGGGGGAGCAGTTCTTC.

This clone was found a few times. The chain combines TRBV18 with TRBJ1-1, with D unclear. V was clipped by 2 bases and J by 7 bases, with 14 bases between them. The germline V gene has CDR1 KGHSH and CDR2 LQKENI. The CDR3 is made up of 14 amino acids. This CDR3 reads CASSPGKRAVEAFF. Here the CDR3 DNA reads TGTGCCAGCTCACCAGGAAAGAGGGCGGTTGAAGCTTTCTTT.

V is TRBV30 and J is TRBJ1-2, with D perhaps matching TRBD1 (6 bases). The V gene's germline CDR1 is GTSNPN and CDR2 SVGIG (reference sequence). This CDR3 is built from 13 residues. Trimming cost V 2 bases and J 2 bases, with 9 bases left between them. The CDR3 DNA sequence: TGTGCCTGGAGTTTGACAGGAAACTATGGCTACACCTTC. Its protein product is CAWSLTGNYGYTF.